Below, one T cell receptor beta chain is given with its context. This specimen belongs to a study of shared clonotypes between healthy human individuals. Study as a whole: Per-donor plates numbered three CD4 naive, three CD4 memory, two CD8 naive and one CD8 memory.

Naivety among CD8 cells was defined by CD45RO negativity and positive CCR7 selection, thereby excluding terminally differentiated effector memory CD45RA+ cells. The table came from immunoSEQ multiplex PCR; TCRdb's copy has only in-frame clones and leaves some out. The table shows millions of clones, with roughly 91% occurring only once. The source is a man between 18 and 35 years old in good health. Some clones in this sample may be carry-over from other donors' samples. Sequencing used naive CD8+ T cells from PBMCs.

The CDR3 loop is CASSPRGTLGSEQYF. The CDR3 nucleotides are TGTGCCAGCAGCCCCCGGGGGACTCTTGGGTCTGAGCAGTACTTC. The chain carries TRBV13 and TRBJ2-7; TRBD2 might be the D (6 bases). The V gene lost 5 bases and the J gene lost 7 bases, with 21 bases spanning the gap. This CDR3 has 15 residues. Per the germline V gene, CDR1 is PRHDT and CDR2 is FYEKMQ (reference sequence).